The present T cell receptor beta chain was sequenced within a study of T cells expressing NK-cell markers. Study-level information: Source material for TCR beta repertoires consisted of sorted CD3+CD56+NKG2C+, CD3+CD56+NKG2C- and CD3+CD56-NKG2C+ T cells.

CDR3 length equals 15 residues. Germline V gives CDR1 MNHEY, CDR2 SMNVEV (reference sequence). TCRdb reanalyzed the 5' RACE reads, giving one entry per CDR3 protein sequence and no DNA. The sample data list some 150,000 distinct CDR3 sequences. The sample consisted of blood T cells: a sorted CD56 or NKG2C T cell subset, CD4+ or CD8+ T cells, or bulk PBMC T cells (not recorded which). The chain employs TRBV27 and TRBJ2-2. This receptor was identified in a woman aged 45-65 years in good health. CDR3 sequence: CASSEGFPNTGELFF.